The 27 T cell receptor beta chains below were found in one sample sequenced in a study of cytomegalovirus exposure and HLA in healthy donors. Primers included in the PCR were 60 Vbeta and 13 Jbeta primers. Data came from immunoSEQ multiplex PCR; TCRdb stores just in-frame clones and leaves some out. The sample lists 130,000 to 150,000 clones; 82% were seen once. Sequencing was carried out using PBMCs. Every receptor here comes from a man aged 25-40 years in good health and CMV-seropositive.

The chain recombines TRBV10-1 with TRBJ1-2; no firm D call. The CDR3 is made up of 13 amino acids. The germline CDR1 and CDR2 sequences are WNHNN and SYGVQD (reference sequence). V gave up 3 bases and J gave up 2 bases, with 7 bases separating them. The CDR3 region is CASSESLNYGYTF. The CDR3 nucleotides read TGCGCCAGCAGTGAATCTTTAAACTATGGCTACACCTTC.

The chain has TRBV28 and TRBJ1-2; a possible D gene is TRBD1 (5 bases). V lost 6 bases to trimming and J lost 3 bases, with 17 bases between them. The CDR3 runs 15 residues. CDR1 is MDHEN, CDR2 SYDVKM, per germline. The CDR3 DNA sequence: TGTGCCAGCAGCGATTCAGCGCGACAGTACTATGGCTACACCTTC. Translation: CASSDSARQYYGYTF.

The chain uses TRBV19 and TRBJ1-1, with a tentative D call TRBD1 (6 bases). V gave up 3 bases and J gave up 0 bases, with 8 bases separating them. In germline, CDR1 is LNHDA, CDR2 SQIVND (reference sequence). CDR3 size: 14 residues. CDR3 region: CASSIGTLNTEAFF. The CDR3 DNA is TGTGCCAGTAGTATCGGGACACTGAACACTGAAGCTTTCTTT.

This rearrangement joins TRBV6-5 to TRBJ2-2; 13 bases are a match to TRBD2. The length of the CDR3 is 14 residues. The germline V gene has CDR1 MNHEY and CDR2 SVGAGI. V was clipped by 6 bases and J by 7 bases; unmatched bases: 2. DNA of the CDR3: TGTGCCAGCAGAAGACTAGCGGGGGGCGGGGAGCTGTTTTTT. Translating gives CASRRLAGGGELFF.

CDR3 loop: CASSLYYSHQPQHF. The CDR3 DNA is TGTGCCAGCAGTTTATACTACTCTCATCAGCCCCAGCATTTT. This rearrangement joins TRBV28 to TRBJ1-5; D is unclear. Germline V CDR1 and CDR2: MDHEN, SYDVKM. The CDR3 has 14 amino acids. V lost 1 base and J 5 bases, leaving 9 bases between the germline ends.

The CDR3 is CAEGWEGTYNEQFF. The CDR3 DNA reads as TGTGCCGAGGGGTGGGAGGGAACCTACAATGAGCAGTTCTTC. V gene TRBV11-2 combines with J gene TRBJ2-1; TRBD2 aligns across 7 bases. The CDR3 spans 14 residues. V was pared by 11 bases and J by 2 bases, with 9 bases of the junction left unmatched. Per germline, CDR1 SGHAT and CDR2 FQNNGV.

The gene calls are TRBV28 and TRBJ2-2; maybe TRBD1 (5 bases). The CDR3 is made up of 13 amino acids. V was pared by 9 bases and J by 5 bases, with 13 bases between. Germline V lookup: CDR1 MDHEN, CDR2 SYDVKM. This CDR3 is CASHLHRTGELFF. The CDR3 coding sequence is TGTGCCAGTCATCTTCACAGGACCGGGGAGCTGTTTTTT. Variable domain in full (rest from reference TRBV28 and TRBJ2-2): DVKVTQSSRYLVKRTGEKVFLECVQDMDHENMFWYRQDPGLGLRLIYFSYDVKMKEKGDIPEGYSVSREKKERFSLILESASTNQTSMYLCASHLHRTGELFFGEGSRLTVL.

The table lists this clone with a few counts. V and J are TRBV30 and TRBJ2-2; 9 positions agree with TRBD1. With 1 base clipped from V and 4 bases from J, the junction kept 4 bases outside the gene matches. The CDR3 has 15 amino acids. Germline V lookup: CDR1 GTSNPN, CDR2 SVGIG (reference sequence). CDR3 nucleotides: TGTGCCTGGAGTGCGACAGGGGGTAGCACCGGGGAGCTGTTTTTT. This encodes CAWSATGGSTGELFF.

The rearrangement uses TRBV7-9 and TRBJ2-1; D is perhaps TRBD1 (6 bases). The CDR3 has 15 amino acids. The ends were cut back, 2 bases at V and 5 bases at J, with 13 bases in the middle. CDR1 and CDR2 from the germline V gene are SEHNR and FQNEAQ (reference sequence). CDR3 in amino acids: CASSLRRTENNEQFF. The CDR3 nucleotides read TGTGCCAGCAGCTTAAGAAGGACAGAGAACAATGAGCAGTTCTTC.

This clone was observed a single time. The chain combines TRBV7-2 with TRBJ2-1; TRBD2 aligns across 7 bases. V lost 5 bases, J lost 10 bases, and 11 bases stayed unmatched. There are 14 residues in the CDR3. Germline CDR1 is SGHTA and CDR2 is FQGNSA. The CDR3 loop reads CASSAGRLAGEQFF. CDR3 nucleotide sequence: TGTGCCAGCAGCGCTGGACGACTAGCCGGGGAGCAGTTCTTC.

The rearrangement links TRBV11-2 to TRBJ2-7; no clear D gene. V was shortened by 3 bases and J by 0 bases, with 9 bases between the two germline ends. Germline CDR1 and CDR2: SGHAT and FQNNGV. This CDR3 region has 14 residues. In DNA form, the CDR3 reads TGTGCCAGCAGCTTGGAGAGATTCTCCTACGAGCAGTACTTC. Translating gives CASSLERFSYEQYF.

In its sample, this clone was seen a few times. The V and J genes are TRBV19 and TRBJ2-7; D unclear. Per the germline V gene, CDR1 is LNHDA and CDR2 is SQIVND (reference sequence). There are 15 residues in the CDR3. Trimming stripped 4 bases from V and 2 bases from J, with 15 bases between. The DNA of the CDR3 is TGTGCCAGTAGTAAAAACCGGGTTATTCCCTACGAGCAGTACTTC. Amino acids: CASSKNRVIPYEQYF.

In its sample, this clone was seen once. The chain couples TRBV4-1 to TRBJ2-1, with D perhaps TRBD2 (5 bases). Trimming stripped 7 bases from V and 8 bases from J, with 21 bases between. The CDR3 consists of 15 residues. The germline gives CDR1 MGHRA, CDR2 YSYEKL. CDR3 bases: TGCGCCAGCAACCCCCGGGCGGCCGGGGAGCATGAGCAGTTCTTC. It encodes CASNPRAAGEHEQFF.

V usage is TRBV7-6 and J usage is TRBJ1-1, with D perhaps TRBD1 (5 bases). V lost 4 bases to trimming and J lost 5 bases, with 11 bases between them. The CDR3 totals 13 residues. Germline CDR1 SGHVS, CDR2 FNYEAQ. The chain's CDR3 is CASSWLGGTEAFF. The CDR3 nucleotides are TGTGCCAGCAGCTGGTTGGGGGGAACTGAAGCTTTCTTT.

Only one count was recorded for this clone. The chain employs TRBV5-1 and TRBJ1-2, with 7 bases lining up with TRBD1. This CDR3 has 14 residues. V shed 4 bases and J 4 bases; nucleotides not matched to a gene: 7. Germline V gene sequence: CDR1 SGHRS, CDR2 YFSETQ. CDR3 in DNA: TGCGCCAGCAGCCCAGGCGACAGGGCCTATGGCTACACCTTC. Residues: CASSPGDRAYGYTF.

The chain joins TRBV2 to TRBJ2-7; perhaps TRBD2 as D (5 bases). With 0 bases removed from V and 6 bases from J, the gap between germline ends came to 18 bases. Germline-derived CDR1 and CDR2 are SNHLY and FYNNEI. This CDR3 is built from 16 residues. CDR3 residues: CASSEALGGLAGEQYF. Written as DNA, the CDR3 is TGTGCCAGCAGTGAAGCGCTTGGCGGGTTAGCAGGCGAGCAGTACTTC.

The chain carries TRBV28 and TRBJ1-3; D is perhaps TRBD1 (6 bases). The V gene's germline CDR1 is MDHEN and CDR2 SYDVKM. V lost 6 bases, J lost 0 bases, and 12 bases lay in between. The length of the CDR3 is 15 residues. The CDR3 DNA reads TGTGCCAGCAGACGACAGACAGGCTCTGGAAACACCATATATTTT. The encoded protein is CASRRQTGSGNTIYF.

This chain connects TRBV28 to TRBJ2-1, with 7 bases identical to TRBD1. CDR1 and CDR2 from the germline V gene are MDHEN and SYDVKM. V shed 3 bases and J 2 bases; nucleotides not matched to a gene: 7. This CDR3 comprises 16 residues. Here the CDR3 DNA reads TGTGCCAGCAGTTTGGTCCGGGACAGAACCTACAATGAGCAGTTCTTC. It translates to CASSLVRDRTYNEQFF.

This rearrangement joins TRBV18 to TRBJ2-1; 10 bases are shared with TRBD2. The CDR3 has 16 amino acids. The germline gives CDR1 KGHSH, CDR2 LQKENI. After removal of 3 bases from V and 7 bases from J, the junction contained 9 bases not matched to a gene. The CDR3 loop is CASSPPGLALRNEQFF. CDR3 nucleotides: TGTGCCAGCTCACCTCCGGGACTAGCGTTACGAAATGAGCAGTTCTTC.

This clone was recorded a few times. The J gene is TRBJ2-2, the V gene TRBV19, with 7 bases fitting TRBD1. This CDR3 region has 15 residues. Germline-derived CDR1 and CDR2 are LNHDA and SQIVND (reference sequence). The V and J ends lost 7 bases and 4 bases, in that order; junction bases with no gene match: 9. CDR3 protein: CASISGQRSTGELFF. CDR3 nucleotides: TGTGCCAGTATTTCGGGACAGAGAAGCACCGGGGAGCTGTTTTTT.

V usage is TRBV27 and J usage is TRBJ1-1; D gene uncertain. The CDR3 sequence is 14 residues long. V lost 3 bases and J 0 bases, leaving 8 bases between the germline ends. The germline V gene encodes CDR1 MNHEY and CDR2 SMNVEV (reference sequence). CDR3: CASSFRVMNTEAFF. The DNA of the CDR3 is TGTGCCAGCAGTTTCCGCGTGATGAACACTGAAGCTTTCTTT.

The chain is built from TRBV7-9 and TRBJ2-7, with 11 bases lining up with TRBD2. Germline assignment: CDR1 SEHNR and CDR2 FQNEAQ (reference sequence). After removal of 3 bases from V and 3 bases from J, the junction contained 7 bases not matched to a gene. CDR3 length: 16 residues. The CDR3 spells CASSFSTSGRFYEQYF. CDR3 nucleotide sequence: TGTGCCAGCAGCTTTTCCACTAGCGGGAGATTCTACGAGCAGTACTTC.

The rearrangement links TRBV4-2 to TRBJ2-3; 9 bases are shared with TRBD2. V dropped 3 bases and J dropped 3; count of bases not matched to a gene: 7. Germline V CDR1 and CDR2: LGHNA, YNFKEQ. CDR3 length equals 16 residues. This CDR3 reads CASSHLAGPTTDTQYF. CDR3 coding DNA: TGTGCCAGCAGCCATCTAGCGGGACCAACGACAGATACGCAGTATTTT.

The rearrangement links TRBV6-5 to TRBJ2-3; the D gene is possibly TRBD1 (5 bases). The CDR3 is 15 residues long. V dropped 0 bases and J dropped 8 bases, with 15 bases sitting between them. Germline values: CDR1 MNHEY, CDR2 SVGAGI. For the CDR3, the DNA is TGTGCCAGCAGTTACTCGATTCAGGGCCAAGCTACGCAGTATTTT. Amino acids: CASSYSIQGQATQYF.

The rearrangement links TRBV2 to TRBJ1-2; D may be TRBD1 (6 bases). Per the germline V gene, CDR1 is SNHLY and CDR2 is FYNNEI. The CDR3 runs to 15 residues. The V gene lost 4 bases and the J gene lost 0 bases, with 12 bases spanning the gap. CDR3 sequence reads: CASSAWTDSNYGYTF. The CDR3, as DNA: TGTGCCAGCAGTGCTTGGACAGACTCTAACTATGGCTACACCTTC.

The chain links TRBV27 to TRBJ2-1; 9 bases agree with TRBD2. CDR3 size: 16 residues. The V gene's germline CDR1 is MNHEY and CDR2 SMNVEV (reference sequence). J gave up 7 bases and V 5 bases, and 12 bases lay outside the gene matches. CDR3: CASSPLGGGAVNEQFF. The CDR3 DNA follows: TGTGCCAGCAGTCCGCTAGGCGGGGGGGCAGTGAATGAGCAGTTCTTC.

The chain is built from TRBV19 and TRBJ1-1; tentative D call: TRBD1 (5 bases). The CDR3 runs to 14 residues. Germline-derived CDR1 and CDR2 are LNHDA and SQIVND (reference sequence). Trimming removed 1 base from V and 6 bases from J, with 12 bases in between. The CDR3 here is CASSIGGGFAEAFF. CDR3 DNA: TGTGCCAGTAGTATAGGGGGGGGGTTCGCTGAAGCTTTCTTT.